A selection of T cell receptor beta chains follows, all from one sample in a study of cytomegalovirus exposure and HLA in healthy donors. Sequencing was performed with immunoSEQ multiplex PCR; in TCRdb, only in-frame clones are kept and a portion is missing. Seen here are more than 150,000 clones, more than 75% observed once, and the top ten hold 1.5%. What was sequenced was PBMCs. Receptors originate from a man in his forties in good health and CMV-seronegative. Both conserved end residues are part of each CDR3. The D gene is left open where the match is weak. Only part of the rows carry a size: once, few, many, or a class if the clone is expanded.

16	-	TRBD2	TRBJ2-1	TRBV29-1	CSVVPGLAGTYNEQFF	TGCAGCGTTGTTCCTGGACTAGCGGGGACCTACAATGAGCAGTTCTTC
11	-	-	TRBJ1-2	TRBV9	CASSAGGGYTF	TGTGCCAGCAGCGCGGGGGGAGGCTACACCTTC
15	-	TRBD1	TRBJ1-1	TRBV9	CASSVLQGYDTEAFF	TGTGCCAGCAGCGTCCTACAGGGGTACGACACTGAAGCTTTCTTT
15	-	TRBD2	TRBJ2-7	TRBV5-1	CASSILAGGSYEQYF	TGCGCCAGCAGCATACTAGCGGGAGGCTCCTACGAGCAGTACTTC
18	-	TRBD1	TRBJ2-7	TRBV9	CASSVGVGGRSTTYEQYF	TGTGCCAGCAGCGTAGGGGTAGGGGGCCGCAGCACCACCTACGAGCAGTACTTC
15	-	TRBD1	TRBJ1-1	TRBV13	CASSRTGALNTEAFF	TGTGCCAGCAGCAGGACAGGGGCCTTGAACACTGAAGCTTTCTTT
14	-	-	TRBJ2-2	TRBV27	CASSLHGNTGELFF	TGTGCCAGCAGTTTACACGGGAACACCGGGGAGCTGTTTTTT
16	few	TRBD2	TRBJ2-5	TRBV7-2	CASSLEAGTSHGAQYF	TGTGCCAGCAGCTTAGAGGCGGGGACTAGTCATGGGGCCCAGTACTTC
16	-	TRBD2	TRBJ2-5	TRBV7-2	CASSLGLGGAWETQYF	TGTGCCAGCAGCTTAGGACTCGGGGGGGCCTGGGAGACCCAGTACTTC
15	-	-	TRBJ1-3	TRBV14	CASSQDRGSGNTIYF	TGTGCCAGCAGCCAAGACCGGGGTTCTGGAAACACCATATATTTT
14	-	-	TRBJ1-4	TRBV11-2	CASSSMRIAEKLFF	TGTGCCAGCAGCTCCATGCGTATAGCCGAAAAACTGTTTTTT
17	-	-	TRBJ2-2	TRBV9	CASSVAGARAGTGELFF	TGTGCCAGCAGCGTAGCGGGAGCCAGGGCGGGCACCGGGGAGCTGTTTTTT
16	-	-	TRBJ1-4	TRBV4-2	CASSPGRGMRKEKLFF	TGTGCCAGCAGCCCCGGACGAGGGATGAGGAAAGAAAAACTGTTTTTT
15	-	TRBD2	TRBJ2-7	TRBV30	CAWSMVGREVAEQYF	TGTGCCTGGAGTATGGTCGGGCGGGAGGTTGCCGAGCAGTACTTC
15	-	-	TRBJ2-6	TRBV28	CATYGGVPGANVLTF	TGTGCCACGTACGGAGGGGTGCCTGGGGCCAACGTCCTGACTTTC
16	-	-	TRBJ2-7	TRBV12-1	CASSPPSRPTAYEQYF	TGTGCCAGCAGCCCGCCCTCGCGACCGACTGCCTACGAGCAGTACTTC
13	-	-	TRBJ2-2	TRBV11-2	CASSFRGTGELFF	TGTGCCAGCAGCTTCCGAGGGACCGGGGAGCTGTTTTTT
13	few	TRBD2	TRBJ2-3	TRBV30	CAFSSGLTDTQYF	TGTGCCTTTTCTAGCGGCCTCACAGATACGCAGTATTTT
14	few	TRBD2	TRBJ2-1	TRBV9	CASSVVAGGNEQFF	TGTGCCAGCAGCGTAGTAGCGGGGGGCAATGAGCAGTTCTTC
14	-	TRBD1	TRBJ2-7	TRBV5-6	CASSLVDRGGEQYF	TGTGCCAGCAGCTTGGTCGACAGGGGTGGAGAGCAGTACTTC
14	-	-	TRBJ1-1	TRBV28	CASSFGGRYTEAFF	TGTGCCAGCAGTTTTGGGGGCCGATACACTGAAGCTTTCTTT
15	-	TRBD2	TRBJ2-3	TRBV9	CASSVGSGIRDTQYF	TGTGCCAGCAGCGTAGGGAGCGGGATCAGGGATACGCAGTATTTT
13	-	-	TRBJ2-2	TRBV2	CASILRNTGELFF	TGTGCCAGCATTCTTCGTAACACCGGGGAGCTGTTTTTT
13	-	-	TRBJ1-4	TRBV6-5	CASSYSNYEKLFF	TGTGCCAGCAGTTACTCGAACTATGAAAAACTGTTTTTT
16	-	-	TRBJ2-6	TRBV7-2	CASRFRESSGANVLTF	TGTGCCAGCCGCTTTCGGGAGAGCTCTGGGGCCAACGTCCTGACTTTC
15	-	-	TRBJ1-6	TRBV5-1	CASSLEAGVNSPLHF	TGCGCCAGCAGCTTGGAGGCAGGGGTCAATTCACCCCTCCACTTT
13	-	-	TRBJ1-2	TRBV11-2	CASSLWDTQGYTF	TGTGCCAGCAGCTTATGGGACACCCAGGGCTACACCTTC